This is a list of T cell receptor beta chains from one sample in a study of vaccination and CD4 T cells after COVID-19. TCRdb ran MiXCR on the PCR reads and lists one entry per CDR3 protein. The sample consists of several thousand distinct CDR3 sequences, 65% to 80% of them appearing once. These receptors have no identified antigens. The sequenced sample consisted of CD4+ T cells from blood, cultured in vitro. The source is a human donor who had recovered from COVID-19. The CDR3 runs from the conserved cysteine through the conserved F or W. Each record gives: J gene, D gene, clone size, V gene, CDR3 protein, CDR3 DNA. D genes are given only for firm matches. A clone size is listed for some rows: how often the clone was seen (once, few, many), or a class if it is expanded.

TRBJ2-7 | TRBD1 | NA | TRBV7-9 | CASSKGQGSSYEQYF | TGTGCCAGCAGCAAAGGACAGGGGAGCTCCTACGAGCAGTACTTC
TRBJ1-5 | TRBD1 | NA | TRBV7-8 | CASSLGQGYNQPQRF | TGTGCCAGCAGCCTGGGACAGGGGTACAATCAGCCCCAGCGTTTT
TRBJ1-2 | NA | few | TRBV20-1 | CSAAGAGGYTF | TGCAGTGCTGCAGGGGCAGGTGGCTACACCTTC
TRBJ1-2 | NA | NA | TRBV20-1 | CSVDWTPVGYGYTF | TGCAGTGTTGACTGGACCCCAGTGGGCTATGGCTACACCTTC
TRBJ2-3 | TRBD2 | once | TRBV20-1 | CSVPTSGKDTQYF | TGCAGTGTCCCGACTAGCGGGAAAGATACGCAGTATTTT
TRBJ1-1 | TRBD1 | NA | TRBV6-5 | CASSYTIRDRGVWTEAFF | TGTGCCAGCAGTTACACTATCCGGGACAGGGGTGTGTGGACTGAAGCTTTCTTT
TRBJ2-1 | NA | NA | TRBV27 | CASRPGVHNEQFF | TGTGCCAGCCGTCCGGGAGTCCACAATGAGCAGTTCTTC
TRBJ2-5 | TRBD2 | NA | TRBV7-2 | CASSLLAGGALQETQYF | TGTGCCAGCAGCCTACTAGCGGGAGGTGCCCTTCAAGAGACCCAGTACTTC
TRBJ2-3 | NA | NA | TRBV20-1 | CSAIYSPGWDTQYF | TGCAGTGCTATCTACAGCCCGGGGTGGGATACGCAGTATTTT
TRBJ2-5 | NA | NA | TRBV30 | CAWSVEKRAVGTQYF | TGTGCCTGGAGTGTAGAGAAGCGGGCGGTCGGGACCCAGTACTTC
TRBJ1-1 | NA | NA | TRBV25-1 | CASTGGKGTEAFF | TGTGCCAGCACCGGGGGGAAGGGAACTGAAGCTTTCTTT
TRBJ2-1 | TRBD2 | NA | TRBV6-1 | CASTPHRLAGGLVSDEQFF | TGTGCCAGCACCCCACACCGACTAGCGGGGGGGCTGGTGTCGGATGAGCAGTTCTTC
TRBJ2-1 | TRBD2 | NA | TRBV28 | CASSLTSGNRLNEQFF | TGTGCCAGCAGTTTAACTAGCGGGAATCGGTTGAATGAGCAGTTCTTC